The rows below give T cell receptor beta chains drawn from one sample of a study of CD8+CD57+ T cells in acquired aplastic anemia. TCRdb reprocessed the reads via MiXCR and lists one record per CDR3 protein. The sample lists roughly 170,000 distinct CDR3 sequences, 45% to 60% occurring once. Specimen: sorted CD4+, CD8+, or CD8+CD57+ T cells (not recorded which) from PBMCs. The receptors were gathered from a human donor with aplastic anemia. Each CDR3 is given with its conserved first and last residue. A D gene is named only where the DNA matches it firmly. Rows give clone size only sometimes, using once, few, many, or a class for an expanded clone.

clone_size	v_call	j_call	d_call	cdr3_length	cdr3_aa	cdr3_nt
many	TRBV5-1	TRBJ2-5	TRBD1	15	CASSWGDRGQETQYF	TGCGCCAGCAGCTGGGGGGACAGGGGCCAAGAGACCCAGTACTTC
few	TRBV2	TRBJ1-1	.	10	CASRGGEAFF	TGTGCCAGCAGGGGGGGCGAAGCTTTCTTT
.	TRBV28	TRBJ2-1	.	11	CASTAYNEQFF	TGTGCCAGCACCGCATACAATGAGCAGTTCTTC
many	TRBV6-1	TRBJ1-6	TRBD1	15	CASSRGTGHNSPLHF	TGTGCCAGCAGTCGCGGGACAGGGCATAATTCACCCCTCCACTTT
.	TRBV5-8	TRBJ2-1	TRBD2	14	CASSFGLASDEQFF	TGTGCCAGCAGCTTCGGACTAGCCAGCGATGAGCAGTTCTTC
.	TRBV2	TRBJ1-6	.	13	CASSEAGASPLHF	TGTGCCAGCAGTGAGGCTGGGGCTTCACCCCTCCACTTT
.	TRBV7-6	TRBJ1-1	.	14	CASSLADGGTEAFF	TGTGCCAGCAGCTTAGCGGATGGGGGCACTGAAGCTTTCTTT
.	TRBV20-1	TRBJ1-2	TRBD1	17	CSARVGGQGDDLYGYTF	TGCAGTGCTAGAGTTGGGGGGCAGGGGGACGATCTCTATGGCTACACCTTC
many	TRBV6-6	TRBJ1-4	.	16	CASSYRQGTTNEKLFF	TGTGCCAGCAGTTACCGCCAGGGAACCACTAATGAAAAACTGTTTTTT
.	TRBV20-1	TRBJ2-5	.	16	CSAGELLGSYQETQYF	TGCAGTGCAGGAGAGTTGTTGGGATCGTACCAAGAGACCCAGTACTTC
many	TRBV11-2	TRBJ2-2	TRBD1	15	CASSFRTGNTGELFF	TGTGCCAGCAGCTTCAGGACAGGGAACACCGGGGAGCTGTTTTTT
many	TRBV6-4	TRBJ2-3	.	14	CASSEQGAGDTQYF	TGTGCCAGCAGTGAGCAGGGCGCGGGGGATACGCAGTATTTT
.	TRBV2	TRBJ2-2	TRBD2	14	CASRLAGRTGELFF	TGTGCCAGCAGACTAGCGGGAAGGACCGGGGAGCTGTTTTTT
few	TRBV7-3	TRBJ1-6	.	15	CASSLTAEQYSPLHF	TGTGCCAGCAGCTTGACGGCGGAGCAGTATTCACCCCTCCACTTT
many	TRBV6-1	TRBJ1-5	TRBD1	15	CASRSTQGTNQPQHF	TGTGCCAGCAGGTCAACACAGGGGACCAATCAGCCCCAGCATTTT
.	TRBV7-9	TRBJ2-3	TRBD2	14	CATLRGVRADTQYF	TGTGCCACCCTCCGGGGGGTGCGCGCAGATACGCAGTATTTT
many	TRBV12-3/TRBV12-4	TRBJ2-1	TRBD2	15	CASSLAGRTYNEQFF	TGTGCCAGCAGCTTAGCGGGGCGTACCTACAATGAGCAGTTCTTC
.	TRBV6-1	TRBJ1-3	TRBD1	16	CAGRAAGTGHGNTIYF	TGTGCCGGCAGGGCCGCCGGGACAGGGCACGGAAACACCATATATTTT
.	TRBV29-1	TRBJ2-7	.	9	CSLPYEQYF	TGCAGTCTTCCCTACGAGCAGTACTTC
.	TRBV19	TRBJ1-5	.	14	CASRTGYSNQPQHF	TGTGCCAGCAGAACGGGTTATAGCAATCAGCCCCAGCATTTT
many	TRBV24-1	TRBJ1-4	.	11	CATQANEKLFF	TGTGCCACCCAAGCTAATGAAAAACTGTTTTTT
.	TRBV15	TRBJ1-5	.	13	CATSRVGGTPQHF	TGTGCCACCAGCAGAGTAGGAGGTACGCCCCAGCATTTT
.	TRBV19	TRBJ2-7	.	14	CASRPPGASYEQYF	TGTGCCAGTAGGCCCCCAGGGGCGAGCTACGAGCAGTACTTC
.	TRBV18	TRBJ2-3	.	15	CASSPQGGAGDTQYF	TGTGCCAGCTCACCACAGGGGGGCGCGGGAGATACGCAGTATTTT
many	TRBV5-1	TRBJ2-7	.	12	CASSLDQTEQYF	TGCGCCAGCAGCTTGGACCAAACCGAGCAGTACTTC
.	TRBV24-1	TRBJ1-1	TRBD1	15	CATSDSGQGAREAFF	TGTGCCACCAGTGATTCCGGACAGGGGGCAAGAGAAGCTTTCTTT
.	TRBV19	TRBJ2-2	.	15	CASSIDPMNTGELFF	TGTGCCAGTAGTATAGATCCAATGAACACCGGGGAGCTGTTTTTT
many	TRBV2	TRBJ1-4	TRBD1	14	CASRNDRAGGKLFF	TGTGCCAGCAGGAACGACAGGGCAGGGGGAAAACTGTTTTTT
.	TRBV2	TRBJ2-1	.	13	CASSEAGPNEQFF	TGTGCCAGCAGTGAGGCGGGGCCGAATGAGCAGTTCTTC
few	TRBV6-6	TRBJ2-2	TRBD1	17	CASSYSPGGADTGELFF	TGTGCCAGCAGTTACTCCCCAGGGGGCGCCGACACCGGGGAGCTGTTTTTT